This T cell receptor beta chain was recovered during a study of cytomegalovirus exposure and HLA in healthy donors. Study outcomes and limitations: Through in vitro validation, three CMV-associated chains were shown to be specific for CMV antigens. In a later analysis, first-cohort TCR clusters were found to tend to co-occur in the approximately 120 validation repertoires.

A note on this clone: Its antigen is unknown.

The CDR3 sequence is 13 residues long. Trimming cost V 3 bases and J 3 bases, with 10 bases left between them. CDR1 and CDR2 from the germline V gene are SGDLS and YYNGEE. Libraries were prepared by immunoSEQ multiplex PCR; TCRdb keeps only in-frame clonotypes and omits some of them. The table includes 90,000 to 150,000 clones, about 88% detected once. Sequencing was performed on PBMCs. The receptor was isolated from a man between 18 and 29 years old in good health and CMV-seropositive. V and J are TRBV9 and TRBJ2-7; tentatively, D is TRBD2 (6 bases). The CDR3 DNA is TGTGCCAGCAGCGCGGGGGTCCTCTACGAGCAGTACTTC. Protein product: CASSAGVLYEQYF.